One sample yielded the 30 T cell receptor beta chains listed below, sequenced in a study of T cell responses to AZD1222 COVID-19 vaccine. Data came from immunoSEQ multiplex PCR; TCRdb stores just in-frame clones and leaves some out. The sample includes about 92,000 clones, approximately 86% seen only once; the top ten take 10%. The sample consisted of peripheral blood, taken on day 0 of MenACWY control vaccination. The origin of the receptors is an adult in good health.

The V call is TRBV20-1, the J call TRBJ1-2; a possible D gene is TRBD1 (5 bases). CDR3 length: 11 amino acids. The V gene's germline CDR1 is DFQATT and CDR2 SNEGSKA (reference sequence). The germline V and J ends were trimmed by 6 bases and 2 bases, with 7 bases remaining between them. The CDR3 sequence is CSARVNYGYTF. The CDR3 coding sequence is TGCAGTGCCAGGGTAAACTATGGCTACACCTTC.

The rearrangement joins TRBV10-2 to TRBJ1-5; no definite D call. V was clipped by 7 bases and J by 7 bases, with 11 bases between them. The CDR3 totals 12 residues. Germline lookup yields CDR1 WSHSY and CDR2 SAAADI. The CDR3 region is CASNTAGQPQHF. Written as DNA, the CDR3 is TGCGCCAGCAACACAGCGGGCCAGCCCCAGCATTTT.

The chain has TRBV13 and TRBJ2-1; D is perhaps TRBD1 (5 bases). Deletions cut 1 base from V and 2 bases from J, with 6 bases between. Germline lookup yields CDR1 PRHDT and CDR2 FYEKMQ (reference sequence). The CDR3 consists of 14 residues. The CDR3 loop is CASSLETAYNEQFF. In DNA, the CDR3 is TGTGCCAGCAGCTTAGAGACAGCCTACAATGAGCAGTTCTTC.

The chain couples TRBV5-8 to TRBJ1-5; 11 bases map to TRBD1. The CDR3 totals 16 residues. Germline V CDR1 and CDR2: SGHTS, YDEGEE. V dropped 3 bases and J dropped 3; count of bases not matched to a gene: 5. The CDR3 sequence is CASSWDRGTFNQPQHF. As DNA, the CDR3 is TGTGCCAGCAGCTGGGACAGGGGGACCTTCAATCAGCCCCAGCATTTT. Drawing the rest from reference TRBV5-8 and TRBJ1-5, the complete variable domain is EAGVTQSPTHLIKTRGQQATLRCSPISGHTSVYWYQQALGLGLQFLLWYDEGEERNRGNFPPRFSGRQFPNYSSELNVNALELEDSALYLCASSWDRGTFNQPQHFGDGTRLSIL.

The chain uses TRBV11-3 and TRBJ2-5; D is unclear. V gave up 0 bases and J gave up 6 bases, with 5 bases separating them. Germline V gives CDR1 SGHNT, CDR2 YENEEA. CDR3 size: 12 residues. For the CDR3, the DNA is TGTGCCAGCAGCTTAGAGGGGAAGACCCAGTACTTC. Translated, it gives CASSLEGKTQYF.

V gene TRBV3-1 (or the pseudogene TRBV3-2) combines with J gene TRBJ2-2; no definite D call. Germline values: CDR1 LGHDT, CDR2 YNNKEL (reference sequence). The CDR3 is 11 amino acids. The CDR3, as DNA: TGTGCTGCAGGGAACACCGGGGAGCTGTTTTTT. This codes for CAAGNTGELFF.

The CDR3 sequence is CSVGGGTEADTQYF. Here the CDR3 DNA reads TGCAGCGTGGGGGGTGGGACAGAGGCAGATACGCAGTATTTT. The V gene is TRBV29-1, the J gene TRBJ2-3; tentatively, D is TRBD1 (7 bases). Trimming removed 6 bases at V and 4 bases at J, with 17 bases between. CDR1 SQVTM and CDR2 ANQGSEA come from the germline V gene. The CDR3 sequence is 14 residues long.

The chain recombines TRBV19 with TRBJ2-7; 10 bases agree with TRBD1. V gave up 4 bases and J gave up 5 bases; unmatched junction bases: 11. Looked up from germline, CDR1 is LNHDA and CDR2 is SQIVND (reference sequence). CDR3 size: 16 residues. For the CDR3, the DNA is TGTGCCAGTAGTAGAGGGACCGGGACAGGGGCTCACGAGCAGTACTTC. This codes for CASSRGTGTGAHEQYF.

This chain joins TRBV6-1 and TRBJ1-5; D is possibly TRBD1 (6 bases). Germline-derived CDR1 and CDR2 are MNHNS and SASEGT. The CDR3 consists of 15 residues. With 0 bases removed from V and 7 bases from J, the gap between germline ends came to 13 bases. CDR3 in DNA: TGTGCCAGCAGTGAAGCCCCAGGGGTAAGGCAGCCCCAGCATTTT. Its protein product is CASSEAPGVRQPQHF.

The chain has TRBV5-1 and TRBJ1-1; D possibly corresponds to TRBD1 (6 bases). The CDR3 totals 17 residues. V was shortened by 0 bases and J by 1 base, with 16 bases between the two germline ends. The germline gives CDR1 SGHRS, CDR2 YFSETQ. The CDR3 nucleotides are TGCGCCAGCAGCTTGGACCTAAACAGGGATTGGAACACTGAAGCTTTCTTT. This gives the protein CASSLDLNRDWNTEAFF. The full variable domain, in which reference TRBV5-1 and TRBJ1-1 provide the parts outside the CDR3, is KAGVTQTPRYLIKTRGQQVTLSCSPISGHRSVSWYQQTPGQGLQFLFEYFSETQRNKGNFPGRFSGRQFSNSRSEMNVSTLELGDSALYLCASSLDLNRDWNTEAFFGQGTRLTVV.

The chain joins TRBV24-1 to TRBJ2-7, with D perhaps matching TRBD1 or TRBD2 (5 bases each). V lost 6 bases and J 3 bases, leaving 17 bases between the germline ends. The CDR3 spans 15 residues. CDR1 and CDR2 from the germline V gene are KGHDR and SFDVKD. In nucleotides, the CDR3 is TGTGCCACCAGTCCGAGTCTGGGGGAAGGCTACGAGCAGTACTTC. Amino acid sequence: CATSPSLGEGYEQYF.

This chain links TRBV11-2 with TRBJ1-5; D is unresolved. V lost 4 bases and J 6 bases, leaving 10 bases between the germline ends. Germline CDR1 and CDR2: SGHAT and FQNNGV. The CDR3 spans 13 residues. The DNA of the CDR3 is TGTGCCAGCAGCTCCGACATGAGTCAGCCCCAGCATTTT. This codes for CASSSDMSQPQHF.

The chain joins TRBV5-1 to TRBJ1-4; tentatively, D is TRBD1 (6 bases). CDR3 length equals 13 residues. V shed 7 bases and J shed 0 bases, with 7 bases lying between them. CDR1 SGHRS and CDR2 YFSETQ come from the germline V gene. The CDR3 protein is CASRQATNEKLFF. In DNA form, the CDR3 reads TGCGCCAGCCGACAGGCAACTAATGAAAAACTGTTTTTT. The full variable domain, its missing parts supplied by reference TRBV5-1 and TRBJ1-4, is KAGVTQTPRYLIKTRGQQVTLSCSPISGHRSVSWYQQTPGQGLQFLFEYFSETQRNKGNFPGRFSGRQFSNSRSEMNVSTLELGDSALYLCASRQATNEKLFFGSGTQLSVL.

The V gene is TRBV6-5, the J gene TRBJ2-2; the D is unclear. The CDR3 loop spans 15 amino acids. Germline assignment: CDR1 MNHEY and CDR2 SVGAGI. V was cut by 7 bases and J by 3 bases, with 15 bases left in between. The DNA for the CDR3 is TGTGCCAGCACCGAGGCCCGCTTATACACCGGGGAGCTGTTTTTT. Its translation: CASTEARLYTGELFF.

The gene calls are TRBV6-5 and TRBJ1-1; perhaps TRBD1 as D (6 bases). In germline, CDR1 is MNHEY, CDR2 SVGAGI. CDR3 length: 14 amino acids. V was clipped by 4 bases and J by 1 base, with 10 bases between them. The CDR3 spells CASSWRGGNTEAFF. The CDR3 DNA reads as TGTGCCAGCAGTTGGAGGGGGGGGAACACTGAAGCTTTCTTT.

This chain joins TRBV28 and TRBJ1-4, with 10 bases that match TRBD1. Germline CDR1 reads MDHEN; CDR2 reads SYDVKM. Losses at the gene ends were 5 bases for V and 6 bases for J; bases not matched to a gene: 3. This CDR3 is 14 amino acids long. DNA for the CDR3: TGTGCCAGCAGTCTGACAGGGGGCCATGAAAAACTGTTTTTT. The encoded protein is CASSLTGGHEKLFF.

The chain joins TRBV7-2 to TRBJ1-4; D call uncertain. Germline assignment: CDR1 SGHTA and CDR2 FQGNSA. The CDR3 runs to 16 residues. V was cut by 0 bases and J by 2 bases, with 10 bases left in between. The CDR3 loop is CASSLARGNTNEKLFF. The CDR3 DNA is TGTGCCAGCAGCTTAGCCCGCGGGAATACTAATGAAAAACTGTTTTTT.

This chain connects TRBV9 to TRBJ1-6; a weak D match, TRBD1 (5 bases). V gave up 3 bases and J gave up 5 bases, with 12 bases separating them. Germline CDR1 reads SGDLS; CDR2 reads YYNGEE. This CDR3 contains 15 residues. The CDR3 DNA is TGTGCCAGCAGCGCCCCCGGGACGGATAATTCACCCCTCCACTTT. Translating it yields CASSAPGTDNSPLHF.

V gene TRBV5-1 combines with J gene TRBJ1-3; TRBD1 agrees at 7 bases. This CDR3 comprises 15 residues. The trim removed 4 bases at V and 4 bases at J, leaving 8 bases unmatched. CDR1 and CDR2 (germline): SGHRS, YFSETQ. The DNA for the CDR3 is TGCGCCAGCAGCCAAGACAGGGCTGGGGGAAACACCATATATTTT. The encoded protein is CASSQDRAGGNTIYF.

A word on this clone: Other DNA sequences in this specimen translate into the identical CDR3. The chain is built from TRBV7-2 and TRBJ2-5, with TRBD2 matching 8 bases. CDR3 length: 14 residues. The V segment lost 3 bases and the J segment 5 bases; nucleotides outside the gene matches: 5. The germline gives CDR1 SGHTA, CDR2 FQGNSA. The CDR3 DNA follows: TGTGCCAGCAGCTTGGCGGGGGGTTCCGAGACCCAGTACTTC. This codes for CASSLAGGSETQYF. Full variable domain (missing parts from reference TRBV7-2 and TRBJ2-5): GAGVSQSPSNKVTEKGKDVELRCDPISGHTALYWYRQSLGQGLEFLIYFQGNSAPDKSGLPSDRFSAERTGGSVSTLTIQRTQQEDSAVYLCASSLAGGSETQYFGPGTRLLVL.

This rearrangement joins TRBV5-1 to TRBJ2-1; 9 nucleotides line up with TRBD1. Germline V gene lookup returns CDR1 SGHRS and CDR2 YFSETQ. Trimming removed 5 bases from V and 2 bases from J; junction bases left unmatched: 8. The CDR3 runs 16 residues. In nucleotides, the CDR3 is TGCGCCAGCAGACAGACAGGGGGGGAGGCCTACAATGAGCAGTTCTTC. Its protein is CASRQTGGEAYNEQFF.

This clone was recorded once. The V and J genes are TRBV5-1 and TRBJ1-1; 9 bases match TRBD1. The CDR3 has 14 residues. Germline V CDR1 and CDR2: SGHRS, YFSETQ. J gave up 4 bases and V 0 bases, and 1 base lay outside the gene matches. The CDR3 loop reads CASSLGGQGTEAFF. The CDR3 DNA sequence: TGCGCCAGCAGCTTGGGGGGACAGGGCACTGAAGCTTTCTTT.

This clone was counted a single time. V gene TRBV7-3 combines with J gene TRBJ2-5, with 7 bases that match TRBD2. Trimming at V came to 5 bases and at J to 8 bases, leaving 14 bases not matched to a gene. This CDR3 is 15 amino acids long. Germline values: CDR1 SGHTA, CDR2 FQGTGA. CDR3 region: CASSRGTTREDTQYF. CDR3 DNA sequence: TGTGCCAGCAGCCGCGGGACTACCCGGGAGGATACCCAGTACTTC.

The chain combines TRBV19 with TRBJ1-1; D possibly corresponds to TRBD1 (5 bases). CDR1 is LNHDA, CDR2 SQIVND, per germline (reference sequence). Trimming left V 4 bases short and J 7 bases short, with 19 bases between. This CDR3 has 15 amino acids. The CDR3 DNA reads as TGTGCCAGTAGTAGTGCCCCGCGGGGCCGCGTTGAAGCTTTCTTT. Translating it yields CASSSAPRGRVEAFF.

The chain joins TRBV5-5 to TRBJ2-2; 8 bases align to TRBD1. Germline V gene sequence: CDR1 SGHKS, CDR2 YYEKEE (reference sequence). The CDR3 contains 18 residues. The J segment lost 6 bases and the V segment lost 0 bases, leaving 13 bases of the junction unmatched. The CDR3 is CASSLVWDRTGSAGELFF. In DNA, the CDR3 is TGTGCCAGCAGCTTGGTGTGGGATCGGACAGGGTCAGCCGGGGAGCTGTTTTTT.

This chain links TRBV19 with TRBJ1-5; D gene unclear. The length of the CDR3 is 14 residues. The ends were cut back, 6 bases at V and 8 bases at J, with 17 bases in the middle. Germline V gene lookup returns CDR1 LNHDA and CDR2 SQIVND (reference sequence). The CDR3 DNA is TGTGCCAGTAGCCTACTACGGGGAGTGGAGCCCCAGCATTTT. Encoded protein: CASSLLRGVEPQHF.

Notes on this clone: One junction end does not reproduce the germline sequence, and a read error may be involved. The genes are TRBV27 and TRBJ1-1; D gene uncertain. This CDR3 is 12 amino acids long. The germline gives CDR1 MNHEY, CDR2 SMNVEV (reference sequence). CDR3 nucleotides: TGTGCCAGCAGTTTATCGGGCAGGCCTATTCTCTTT. This gives the protein CASSLSGRPILF.

This chain links TRBV30 with TRBJ1-2; D gene ambiguous. Germline V gene data show CDR1 as GTSNPN and CDR2 as SVGIG (reference sequence). Trimming left V 8 bases short and J 1 base short, with 11 bases between. The CDR3 sequence is 12 residues long. CDR3 in DNA: TGTGCCATCCTTGACGGTAACTATGGCTACACCTTC. This codes for CAILDGNYGYTF.

This clone was seen just once. The chain employs TRBV4-1 and TRBJ1-3; no clear D. Germline CDR1 is MGHRA and CDR2 is YSYEKL. The CDR3 runs to 14 residues. V was cut by 4 bases and J by 3 bases, with 10 bases left in between. CDR3 DNA: TGCGCCAGCAGCCTCCCTTCGGGTGGAAACACCATATATTTT. Amino acid sequence: CASSLPSGGNTIYF.

For the CDR3, the DNA is TGTGCCAGCAGCCTCGGACGGATCTATGGCTACACCTTC. The encoded protein is CASSLGRIYGYTF. The chain is built from TRBV5-8 and TRBJ1-2; D not certain. The CDR3 has 13 residues. Germline V gives CDR1 SGHTS, CDR2 YDEGEE. Trimming cost V 4 bases and J 4 bases, with 11 bases left between them.